A single sample is the source of the 19 T cell receptor beta chains below, sequenced in a study of early T cells in non-severe SARS-CoV-2 infection. From the 5' RACE reads, TCRdb called clonotypes with MiXCR, one entry per CDR3 protein. The sample yields fewer than 85,000 distinct CDR3 sequences, roughly 12% seen once. Sequencing used whole blood. These receptors originate from an adult who was a healthcare worker with PCR-confirmed SARS-CoV-2 infection or an uninfected control (not recorded which).

This clonotype has a handful of counts. The CDR3 reads CATSDQGESGTQYF. CDR3 nucleotide sequence: TGTGCCACCAGTGATCAGGGGGAGTCCGGTACGCAGTATTTT. This chain connects TRBV24-1 to TRBJ2-3; 7 positions match TRBD1. V shed 3 bases and J 8 bases; nucleotides not matched to a gene: 7. The CDR3 has 14 amino acids. The germline V gene encodes CDR1 KGHDR and CDR2 SFDVKD.

This clonotype was counted ten times or more. This chain joins TRBV6-4 and TRBJ2-3, with 8 bases fitting TRBD2. Germline V gene lookup returns CDR1 MRHNA and CDR2 SNTAGT. There are 14 residues in the CDR3. The V and J ends lost 3 bases and 1 base, in that order; junction bases with no gene match: 0. In DNA form, the CDR3 reads TGTGCCAGCAGTGAAGCGGGGGGCACAGATACGCAGTATTTT. Amino acid sequence: CASSEAGGTDTQYF.

This clonotype was counted a few times. The rearrangement links TRBV3-1 to TRBJ2-3, with D tentatively TRBD1 (6 bases). Germline CDR1 LGHDT, CDR2 YNNKEL (reference sequence). The germline V and J ends were trimmed by 2 bases and 4 bases, with 13 bases remaining between them. The CDR3 is 15 amino acids. The CDR3 DNA reads as TGTGCCAGCAGCCAAAATTCAGGGGAACCAGATACGCAGTATTTT. This gives the protein CASSQNSGEPDTQYF.

This clonotype was found a few times. The chain carries TRBV28 and TRBJ2-7; 9 bases line up with TRBD1. Germline V gene sequence: CDR1 MDHEN, CDR2 SYDVKM. CDR3 length equals 15 residues. The trim removed 2 bases at V and 5 bases at J, leaving 7 bases unmatched. The CDR3 here is CASSLMGQGGHEQYF. The CDR3 region has the DNA TGTGCCAGCAGTTTAATGGGACAGGGAGGCCACGAGCAGTACTTC.

V gene TRBV11-3 combines with J gene TRBJ2-3, with TRBD2 identical over 11 bases. V was clipped by 5 bases and J by 1 base; unmatched bases: 11. The germline CDR1 and CDR2 sequences are SGHNT and YENEEA. The CDR3 sequence is 18 residues long. The CDR3 DNA follows: TGTGCCAGCAGCCTCGGACTAGCGGGCGGGGGACGCACAGATACGCAGTATTTT. The encoded protein is CASSLGLAGGGRTDTQYF.

The rearrangement uses TRBV29-1 and TRBJ1-2, with TRBD1 as a possible D gene (5 bases). Trimming took off 6 bases at V and 2 bases at J, with 13 bases between the two ends. The germline gives CDR1 SQVTM, CDR2 ANQGSEA. This CDR3 contains 13 residues. CDR3 region: CSVQGLENYGYTF. The CDR3 region has the DNA TGCAGCGTGCAGGGTCTTGAAAACTATGGCTACACCTTC.

This clonotype was detected many times. The rearrangement joins TRBV7-6 to TRBJ2-2, with D tentatively TRBD1 (5 bases). Between the trimmed V and J ends, which lost 7 bases and 6 bases, there was a span of 18 bases. CDR1 and CDR2 from the germline V gene are SGHVS and FNYEAQ. The CDR3 covers 15 residues. The CDR3 DNA is TGTGCCAGCACCCAAGACGGGTGGGGCTCCGGGGAGCTGTTTTTT. Protein sequence: CASTQDGWGSGELFF.

In this sample, this clonotype turned up many times. The rearrangement joins TRBV7-2 to TRBJ1-2; possibly TRBD1 for D (6 bases). Trimming shortened V by 3 bases and J by 0 bases, and 14 bases separated the two germline ends. This CDR3 comprises 16 residues. The germline gives CDR1 SGHTA, CDR2 FQGNSA. This chain's CDR3 is CASSFDWTAANYGYTF. In DNA form, the CDR3 reads TGTGCCAGCAGCTTCGACTGGACAGCAGCTAACTATGGCTACACCTTC. Supplemented by reference TRBV7-2 and TRBJ1-2, the full variable domain reads GAGVSQSPSNKVTEKGKDVELRCDPISGHTALYWYRQSLGQGLEFLIYFQGNSAPDKSGLPSDRFSAERTGGSVSTLTIQRTQQEDSAVYLCASSFDWTAANYGYTFGSGTRLTVV.

Of note for this clonotype: The junction differs from germline at one of its ends, possibly a read error. This chain uses TRBV18 with TRBJ2-7; tentative D call: TRBD2 (6 bases). The CDR3 sequence is 14 residues long. CDR1 and CDR2 (germline): KGHSH, LQKENI. CDR3 coding DNA: TGTGCCAGCTCACCACCGGGGGGAAGCTACAAGCAGTACTTC. Translating it yields CASSPPGGSYKQYF.

This clonotype turned up a few times. The gene calls are TRBV29-1 and TRBJ1-2; weak D call: TRBD1 (5 bases). Germline loops: CDR1 SQVTM, CDR2 ANQGSEA. This CDR3 region has 11 residues. V was pared by 4 bases and J by 8 bases, with 11 bases between. The CDR3 protein is CSVVWGRGYTF. The CDR3 nucleotides read TGCAGCGTTGTATGGGGCCGGGGCTACACCTTC.

The chain combines TRBV10-3 with TRBJ1-6; possible D gene TRBD1, 6 bases. The V end lost 6 bases, the J end lost 10 bases, and 16 bases lay between the germline ends. CDR1 and CDR2 (germline): ENHRY, SYGVKD. The CDR3 length is 14 residues. The CDR3 sequence is CAIRPMGAGSPLHF. Here the CDR3 DNA reads TGTGCCATCAGACCGATGGGGGCGGGATCACCCCTCCACTTT.

This clonotype appeared a few times. The genes are TRBV20-1 and TRBJ2-7, with D perhaps given as TRBD1 or TRBD2 (5 bases each). Germline CDR1 and CDR2: DFQATT and SNEGSKA (reference sequence). CDR3 length: 12 amino acids. Trimming took 5 bases from V and 3 from J, leaving 11 bases between them. Here the CDR3 reads CSADGTLYEQYF. CDR3 coding DNA: TGCAGTGCTGATGGGACCCTCTACGAGCAGTACTTC.

A few counts support this clonotype. This rearrangement joins TRBV7-2 to TRBJ2-1; tentative D call: TRBD1 (6 bases). V lost 3 bases to trimming and J lost 4 bases, with 7 bases between them. The CDR3 consists of 13 residues. Germline CDR1 reads SGHTA; CDR2 reads FQGNSA. The CDR3 coding sequence is TGTGCCAGCAGCTTCGGACAGTACAATGAGCAGTTCTTC. Its translation: CASSFGQYNEQFF.

This clonotype came up many times. The rearrangement joins TRBV4-1 to TRBJ2-2, with D perhaps given as TRBD1 or TRBD2 (6 bases each). Germline V gene sequence: CDR1 MGHRA, CDR2 YSYEKL. The CDR3 totals 15 residues. With 4 bases removed from V and 1 base from J, the gap between germline ends came to 10 bases. The CDR3 region is CASSPGAVNTGELFF. As DNA, the CDR3 is TGCGCCAGCAGCCCGGGGGCGGTGAACACCGGGGAGCTGTTTTTT.

This clonotype was counted at least ten times. This chain uses TRBV20-1 with TRBJ1-2, with D perhaps TRBD1 (5 bases). Trimming left V 6 bases short and J 6 bases short, with 14 bases between. From germline, CDR1 is DFQATT and CDR2 SNEGSKA (reference sequence). The CDR3 totals 12 residues. The CDR3 loop reads CSARGAFDGYTF. The CDR3 nucleotides read TGCAGTGCCCGCGGGGCTTTCGATGGCTACACCTTC.

This clonotype was recorded at least ten times. The J gene is TRBJ1-1, the V gene TRBV12-3 or TRBV12-4; D call uncertain. This CDR3 is built from 12 residues. The V and J ends lost 8 bases and 1 base respectively, with 8 bases between them. For the CDR3, the DNA is TGTGCCAGCTGCCGAAGGAACACTGAAGCTTTCTTT. Its protein is CASCRRNTEAFF.

This clonotype appeared a few times. The J gene is TRBJ2-7, the V gene TRBV6-5; 7 bases match TRBD1. V dropped 2 bases and J dropped 2; count of bases not matched to a gene: 3. The length of the CDR3 is 14 residues. In germline, CDR1 is MNHEY, CDR2 SVGAGI. Here the CDR3 DNA reads TGTGCCAGCAGTTACGGGCAGGGGGCCTACGAGCAGTACTTC. Protein product: CASSYGQGAYEQYF.

This clonotype was seen ten or more times. The chain joins TRBV7-9 to TRBJ1-5; possible D gene TRBD1, 5 bases. Trimming took off 1 base at V and 10 bases at J, with 14 bases between the two ends. Looked up from germline, CDR1 is SEHNR and CDR2 is FQNEAQ (reference sequence). The CDR3 length is 14 residues. For the CDR3, the DNA is TGTGCCAGCAGCTTAGGGCGAGACAGAACTCCCCAGCATTTT. Translating it yields CASSLGRDRTPQHF.

There are many counts of this clonotype. The chain has TRBV7-9 and TRBJ1-4, with D unresolved. The CDR3 has 14 residues. V dropped 5 bases and J dropped 7 bases, with 14 bases sitting between them. Germline loops: CDR1 SEHNR, CDR2 FQNEAQ (reference sequence). In DNA form, the CDR3 reads TGTGCCAGCAGCCCCCGGCGGGAATCTGAAAAACTGTTTTTT. Translated: CASSPRRESEKLFF.